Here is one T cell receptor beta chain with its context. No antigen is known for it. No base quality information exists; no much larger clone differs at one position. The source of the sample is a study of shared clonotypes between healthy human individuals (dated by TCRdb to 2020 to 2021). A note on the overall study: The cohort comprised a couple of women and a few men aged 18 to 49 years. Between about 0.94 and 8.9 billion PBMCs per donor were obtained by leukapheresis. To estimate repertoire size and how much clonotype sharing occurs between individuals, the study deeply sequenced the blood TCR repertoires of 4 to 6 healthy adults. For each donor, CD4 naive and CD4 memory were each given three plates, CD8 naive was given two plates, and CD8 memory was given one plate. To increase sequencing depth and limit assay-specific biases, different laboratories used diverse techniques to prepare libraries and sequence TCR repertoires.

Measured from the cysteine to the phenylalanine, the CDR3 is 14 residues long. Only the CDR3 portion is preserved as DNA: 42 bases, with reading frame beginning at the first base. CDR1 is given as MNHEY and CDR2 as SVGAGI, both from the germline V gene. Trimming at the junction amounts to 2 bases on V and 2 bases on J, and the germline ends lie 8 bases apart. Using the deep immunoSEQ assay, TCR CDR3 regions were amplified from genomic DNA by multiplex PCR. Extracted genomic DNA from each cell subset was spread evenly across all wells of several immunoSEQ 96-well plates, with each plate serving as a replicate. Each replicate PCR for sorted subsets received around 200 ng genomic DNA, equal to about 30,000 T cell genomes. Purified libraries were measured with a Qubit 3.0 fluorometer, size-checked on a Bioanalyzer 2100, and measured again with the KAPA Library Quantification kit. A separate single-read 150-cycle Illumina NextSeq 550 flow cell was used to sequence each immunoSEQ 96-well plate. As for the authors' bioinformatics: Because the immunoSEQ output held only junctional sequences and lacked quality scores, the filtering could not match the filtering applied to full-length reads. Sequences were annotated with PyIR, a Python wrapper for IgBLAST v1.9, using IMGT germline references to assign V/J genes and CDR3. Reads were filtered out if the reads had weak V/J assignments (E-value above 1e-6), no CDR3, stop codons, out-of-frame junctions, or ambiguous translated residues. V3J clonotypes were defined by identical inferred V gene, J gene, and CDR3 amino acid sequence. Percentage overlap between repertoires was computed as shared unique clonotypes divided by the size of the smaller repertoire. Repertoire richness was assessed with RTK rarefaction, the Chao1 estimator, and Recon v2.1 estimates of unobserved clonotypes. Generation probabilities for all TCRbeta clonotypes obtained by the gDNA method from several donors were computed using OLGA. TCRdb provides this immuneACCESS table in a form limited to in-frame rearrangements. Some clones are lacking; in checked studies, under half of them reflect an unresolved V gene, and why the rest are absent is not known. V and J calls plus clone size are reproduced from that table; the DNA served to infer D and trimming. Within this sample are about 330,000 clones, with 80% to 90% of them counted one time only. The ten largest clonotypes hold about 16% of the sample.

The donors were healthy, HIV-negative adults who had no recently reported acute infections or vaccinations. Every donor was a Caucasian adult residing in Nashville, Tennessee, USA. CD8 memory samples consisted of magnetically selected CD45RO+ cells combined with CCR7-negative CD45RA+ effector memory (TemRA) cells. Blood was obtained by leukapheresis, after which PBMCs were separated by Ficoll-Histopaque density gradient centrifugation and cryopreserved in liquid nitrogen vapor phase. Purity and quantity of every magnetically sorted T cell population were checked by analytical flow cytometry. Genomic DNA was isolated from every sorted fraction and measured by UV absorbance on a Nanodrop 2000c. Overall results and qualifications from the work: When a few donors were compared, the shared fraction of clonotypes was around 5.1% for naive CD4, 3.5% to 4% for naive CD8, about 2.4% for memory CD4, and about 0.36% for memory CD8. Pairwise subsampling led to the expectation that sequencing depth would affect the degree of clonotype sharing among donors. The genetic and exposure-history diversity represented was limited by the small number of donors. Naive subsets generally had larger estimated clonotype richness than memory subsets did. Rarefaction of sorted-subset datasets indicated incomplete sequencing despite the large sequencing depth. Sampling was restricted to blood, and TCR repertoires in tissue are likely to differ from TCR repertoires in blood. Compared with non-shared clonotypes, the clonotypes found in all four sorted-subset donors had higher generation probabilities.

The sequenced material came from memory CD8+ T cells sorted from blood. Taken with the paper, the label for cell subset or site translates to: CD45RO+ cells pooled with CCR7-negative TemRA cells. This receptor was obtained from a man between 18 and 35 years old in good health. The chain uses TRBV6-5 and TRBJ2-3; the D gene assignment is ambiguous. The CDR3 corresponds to CASSYGVSTDTQYF. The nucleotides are TGTGCCAGCAGTTACGGTGTATCCACAGATACGCAGTATTTT.